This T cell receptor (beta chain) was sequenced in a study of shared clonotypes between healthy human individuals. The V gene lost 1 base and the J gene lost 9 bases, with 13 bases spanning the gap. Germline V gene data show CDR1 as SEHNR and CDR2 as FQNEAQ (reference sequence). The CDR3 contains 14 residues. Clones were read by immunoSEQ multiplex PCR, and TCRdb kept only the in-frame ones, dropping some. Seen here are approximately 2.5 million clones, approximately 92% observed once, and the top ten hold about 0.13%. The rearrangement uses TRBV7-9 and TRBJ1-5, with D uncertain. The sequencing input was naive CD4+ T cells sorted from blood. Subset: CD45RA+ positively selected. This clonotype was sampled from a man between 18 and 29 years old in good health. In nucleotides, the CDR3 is TGTGCCAGCAGCTTAGATCCGGGCGGAGGGCCCCAGCATTTT. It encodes CASSLDPGGGPQHF.